Following are 26 T cell receptor beta chains from one sample sequenced in a study of T cells in Graves' hyperthyroidism and ophthalmopathy. Using RNA transcripts as the source, TCR beta CDR3 regions were amplified. TCR CDR3 regions were first amplified by RT-PCR with HTBI primers. TCRdb re-called the multiplex PCR reads through MiXCR, storing one row per CDR3 protein. The sample carries around 600,000 distinct CDR3 sequences, around 16% recorded once. Input material: blood. The origin of the receptors is a woman aged 25 to 39 with Graves' hyperthyroidism.

The chain joins TRBV20-1 to TRBJ1-1; 7 positions agree with TRBD1. CDR1 and CDR2 from the germline V gene are DFQATT and SNEGSKA (reference sequence). The V segment lost 0 bases and the J segment 6 bases; nucleotides outside the gene matches: 7. CDR3 length: 14 residues. The CDR3 DNA follows: TGCAGTGCTAGAGACGGACAGGTAGACCCTGAAGCTTTCTTT. Translation gives CSARDGQVDPEAFF.

This clonotype was seen at least ten times. The chain carries TRBV5-1 and TRBJ2-7; 7 bases map to TRBD2. The J segment lost 5 bases and the V segment lost 0 bases, leaving 5 bases of the junction unmatched. The length of the CDR3 is 14 residues. Germline V gene sequence: CDR1 SGHRS, CDR2 YFSETQ. CDR3: CASSLGGSIDEQYF. DNA of the CDR3: TGCGCCAGCAGCTTGGGCGGGAGCATCGACGAGCAGTACTTC.

The rearrangement links TRBV4-3 to TRBJ2-7; 8 nucleotides match TRBD1. With V trimmed by 4 bases and J by 3 bases, 11 bases remained unmatched. This CDR3 is 16 amino acids long. CDR1 is LGHNA, CDR2 YSLEER, per germline. CDR3 in DNA: TGCGCCAGCAGCCCAGGCCGGGACAGGACATTCTACGAGCAGTACTTC. It yields the protein CASSPGRDRTFYEQYF.

This clonotype has only a few counts. This could be a read error, since a much larger clone is one nucleotide away. The chain combines TRBV2 with TRBJ1-2, with D possibly being TRBD1 (5 bases). The germline gives CDR1 SNHLY, CDR2 FYNNEI. CDR3 size: 13 residues. Trimming cost V 3 bases and J 7 bases, with 12 bases left between them. The CDR3 region is CASSELGATGYTF. In nucleotides, the CDR3 is TGTGCCAGCAGTGAGCTTGGGGCAACTGGCTACACCTTC. Using reference TRBV2 and TRBJ1-2 for the parts outside the CDR3, the full variable domain is EPEVTQTPSHQVTQMGQEVILRCVPISNHLYFYWYRQILGQKVEFLVSFYNNEISEKSEIFDDQFSVERPDGSNFTLKIRSTKLEDSAMYFCASSELGATGYTFGSGTRLTVV.

The sample holds many counts of this clonotype. The chain is built from TRBV20-1 and TRBJ2-1, with 10 positions matching TRBD2. The CDR3 consists of 17 residues. The V and J ends lost 4 bases and 4 bases, in that order; junction bases with no gene match: 13. Germline assignment: CDR1 DFQATT and CDR2 SNEGSKA (reference sequence). The CDR3 loop is CSAKKAGGLWEYNEQFF. The CDR3 DNA reads as TGCAGTGCTAAAAAAGCGGGAGGGTTGTGGGAATACAATGAGCAGTTCTTC.

This clonotype was detected a few times. V usage is TRBV6-1 and J usage is TRBJ2-2, with TRBD1 matching over 7 bases. V lost 4 bases to trimming and J lost 2 bases; unmatched junction nucleotides: 10. This CDR3 is built from 17 residues. Germline lookup yields CDR1 MNHNS and CDR2 SASEGT. CDR3 DNA sequence: TGTGCCAGCAGTGTAACAGGGGTGTTGGTAAACACCGGGGAGCTGTTTTTT. It yields the protein CASSVTGVLVNTGELFF.

This clonotype occurred many times. This chain links TRBV12-3 or TRBV12-4 with TRBJ2-7; 7 nucleotides align to TRBD1. The CDR3 extends over 15 amino acids. Trimming removed 5 bases from V and 7 bases from J; junction bases left unmatched: 14. The CDR3, as DNA: TGTGCCAGCAGTCTAGGGACAGCCATTGTTCTGGAGCAGTACTTC. Amino acid sequence: CASSLGTAIVLEQYF.

The chain combines TRBV19 with TRBJ2-3; no definite D call. Germline-derived CDR1 and CDR2 are LNHDA and SQIVND (reference sequence). V shed 5 bases and J shed 4 bases, with 13 bases lying between them. This CDR3 is 14 amino acids long. CDR3 loop: CASSAGPGSDTQYF. The CDR3 DNA reads as TGTGCCAGTAGTGCAGGCCCGGGCTCAGATACGCAGTATTTT.

This chain uses TRBV7-2 with TRBJ2-1, with 14 bases identical to TRBD2. The CDR3 length is 16 residues. Per the germline V gene, CDR1 is SGHTA and CDR2 is FQGNSA. With V trimmed by 3 bases and J by 9 bases, 7 bases remained unmatched. CDR3 sequence reads: CASSLRGTSGSFEQFF. The CDR3 DNA follows: TGTGCCAGCAGCTTGCGGGGGACTAGCGGGAGTTTTGAGCAGTTCTTC.

This clonotype came up many times. The chain couples TRBV27 to TRBJ2-7; the D is unclear. This CDR3 comprises 13 residues. CDR1 and CDR2 from the germline V gene are MNHEY and SMNVEV (reference sequence). V lost 2 bases to trimming and J lost 2 bases, with 7 bases between them. The CDR3 DNA reads TGTGCCAGCAGTTTAAGGCTGCCCTACGAGCAGTACTTC. Its protein is CASSLRLPYEQYF.

CDR3 in DNA: TGTGCCATCAGTGAGTCTTGGGCAGTCTCCTACGAGCAGTACTTC. It codes for CAISESWAVSYEQYF. This chain joins TRBV10-3 and TRBJ2-7, with D unresolved. The ends were cut back, 0 bases at V and 0 bases at J, with 9 bases in the middle. Germline V CDR1 and CDR2: ENHRY, SYGVKD. There are 15 residues in the CDR3.

This clonotype was found many times. The chain links TRBV7-3 to TRBJ2-5, with TRBD1 identical over 7 bases. With 4 bases clipped from V and 4 bases from J, the junction kept 3 bases outside the gene matches. CDR3 length: 13 amino acids. In germline, CDR1 is SGHTA, CDR2 FQGTGA. CDR3 coding DNA: TGTGCCAGCAGCTGGTACAGGGGAGAGACCCAGTACTTC. Protein sequence: CASSWYRGETQYF.

This clonotype was detected many times. This rearrangement joins TRBV7-2 to TRBJ2-5; D not certain. The V and J ends lost 5 bases and 2 bases respectively, with 9 bases between them. The CDR3 has 13 residues. CDR1 is SGHTA, CDR2 FQGNSA, per germline. The CDR3 nucleotides are TGTGCCAGCAGCGCCGGTGGGCAAGAGACCCAGTACTTC. Translation gives CASSAGGQETQYF.

This clonotype was seen ten or more times. J is TRBJ2-7 and V is TRBV20-1; the match to TRBD2 covers 8 bases. Trimming removed 6 bases from V and 1 base from J; junction bases left unmatched: 8. Germline loops: CDR1 DFQATT, CDR2 SNEGSKA (reference sequence). This CDR3 comprises 14 residues. CDR3 nucleotide sequence: TGCAGTGCCGGGGGGGGGAGAGCGTCCTACGAGCAGTACTTC. It specifies CSAGGGRASYEQYF.

The CDR3 sequence: CASSYPGQRTGELFF. As DNA, the CDR3 is TGTGCCAGCAGTTACCCAGGACAACGCACCGGGGAGCTGTTTTTT. The genes are TRBV6-6 and TRBJ2-2; tentative D call: TRBD1 (5 bases). V lost 2 bases to trimming and J lost 4 bases, with 11 bases between them. Germline CDR1 is MNHNY and CDR2 is SVGAGI (reference sequence). CDR3 length: 15 amino acids.

The rearrangement uses TRBV11-2 and TRBJ1-6; D gene ambiguous. Germline values: CDR1 SGHAT, CDR2 FQNNGV. Between the trimmed V and J ends, which lost 5 bases and 5 bases, there was a span of 13 bases. The CDR3 totals 15 residues. CDR3 sequence (DNA): TGTGCCAGCAGCCAAGATGGGAAACATAATTCACCCCTCCACTTT. Protein: CASSQDGKHNSPLHF.

This clonotype showed up many times. In DNA form, the CDR3 reads TGCGCCAGCAGCGTCATCGCTAACTATGGCTACACCTTC. It encodes CASSVIANYGYTF. The chain employs TRBV5-1 and TRBJ1-2; D not certain. The CDR3 covers 13 residues. Trimming shortened V by 4 bases and J by 0 bases, and 7 bases separated the two germline ends. Germline V gives CDR1 SGHRS, CDR2 YFSETQ.

This clonotype was counted many times. V gene TRBV28 combines with J gene TRBJ2-1; 8 bases are shared with TRBD1. Germline CDR1 and CDR2: MDHEN and SYDVKM. The CDR3 has 13 amino acids. CDR3 DNA sequence: TGTGCTCCCGGGACAGGCATTGGCAATGAGCAGTTCTTC. Translating gives CAPGTGIGNEQFF.

This clonotype has at least ten counts. The V call is TRBV12-3 or TRBV12-4, the J call TRBJ2-1; perhaps TRBD1 as D (10 bases). V was pared by 4 bases and J by 2 bases, with 30 bases between. The CDR3 runs to 21 residues. The DNA of the CDR3 is TGTGCCAGCAGTTCGAGATGGACAGGGGGGATAGCGGGAGATCCCTACAATGAGCAGTTCTTC. Its translation is CASSSRWTGGIAGDPYNEQFF.

Turning to this clonotype: One base away lies a much larger clone, so this may be a sequencing read error. This sequence joins TRBV24-1 and TRBJ2-1; weak D call: TRBD2 (5 bases). This CDR3 region has 13 residues. Germline V lookup: CDR1 KGHDR, CDR2 SFDVKD. The CDR3 sequence is CAASDLGVGEQFF. The CDR3, as DNA: TGTGCCGCCAGTGATTTGGGAGTTGGTGAGCAGTTCTTC.

There are a few counts of this clonotype. This chain joins TRBV4-3 and TRBJ2-7; D may correspond to TRBD1 or TRBD2 (6 bases each). Trimming took off 0 bases at V and 2 bases at J, with 11 bases between the two ends. Germline V gene sequence: CDR1 LGHNA, CDR2 YSLEER. The CDR3 runs to 15 residues. The CDR3 DNA sequence: TGCGCCAGCAGCCAAGAATCTCGGGGGCCCTACGAGCAGTACTTC. Translated: CASSQESRGPYEQYF.

This chain connects TRBV29-1 to TRBJ2-1; TRBD1 matches 9 bases. This CDR3 has 12 amino acids. V was pared by 7 bases and J by 8 bases, with 6 bases of the junction left unmatched. Per the germline V gene, CDR1 is SQVTM and CDR2 is ANQGSEA. CDR3 coding DNA: TGCAGCGGGGGGGACAGGGTCTATGAGCAGTTCTTC. It specifies CSGGDRVYEQFF.

V and J are TRBV27 and TRBJ2-7; D not certain. Trimming left V 3 bases short and J 2 bases short, with 14 bases between. The CDR3 length is 15 residues. Germline assignment: CDR1 MNHEY and CDR2 SMNVEV (reference sequence). The CDR3 here is CASSFETTETYEQYF. Written as DNA, the CDR3 is TGTGCCAGCAGTTTCGAAACAACCGAGACCTACGAGCAGTACTTC.

The sample holds many counts of this clonotype. CDR3 region: CASSLVVVQSYNEQFF. DNA for the CDR3: TGTGCCAGCAGCTTAGTTGTTGTTCAATCCTACAATGAGCAGTTCTTC. The chain is built from TRBV7-9 and TRBJ2-1; D uncertain. The length of the CDR3 is 16 residues. Trimming shortened V by 1 base and J by 1 base, and 11 bases separated the two germline ends. From germline, CDR1 is SEHNR and CDR2 FQNEAQ (reference sequence).

V is TRBV9 and J is TRBJ2-1; the match to TRBD2 covers 9 bases. The CDR3 length is 16 residues. V was pared by 3 bases and J by 7 bases, with 11 bases of the junction left unmatched. Germline CDR1 reads SGDLS; CDR2 reads YYNGEE. CDR3 amino acids: CASSAGGGRVLNEQFF. CDR3 coding DNA: TGTGCCAGCAGCGCCGGGGGCGGGAGGGTGTTAAATGAGCAGTTCTTC.

This clonotype was seen repeatedly, ten times or more. The V gene is TRBV20-1, the J gene TRBJ2-7; D remains ambiguous. Germline CDR1 is DFQATT and CDR2 is SNEGSKA (reference sequence). Trimming removed 1 base from V and 2 bases from J, with 3 bases in between. The CDR3 is 11 residues long. The CDR3, as DNA: TGCAGTGCTAGAGTCACCTACGAGCAGTACTTC. As protein: CSARVTYEQYF.